This T cell receptor (beta chain) was recovered during a study of cytomegalovirus exposure and HLA in healthy donors. PCR used 60 Vbeta primers and 13 Jbeta primers. The assay was immunoSEQ multiplex PCR, and TCRdb's table has in-frame clones only and misses some. The sample has approximately 100,000 clones, 82% seen once. V lost 3 bases to trimming and J lost 5 bases, with 10 bases between them. The CDR3 length is 14 residues. Germline CDR1 is SGHAT and CDR2 is FQNNGV. The sequencing sample was made of PBMCs. This TCR was recovered from a man aged 45-65 years in good health and CMV-seronegative. This rearrangement joins TRBV11-2 to TRBJ1-4, with D possibly matching TRBD1 (5 bases). The CDR3 region has the DNA TGTGCCAGCAGCTTCTCGGGGGAGAATGAAAAACTGTTTTTT. Translated, it gives CASSFSGENEKLFF.